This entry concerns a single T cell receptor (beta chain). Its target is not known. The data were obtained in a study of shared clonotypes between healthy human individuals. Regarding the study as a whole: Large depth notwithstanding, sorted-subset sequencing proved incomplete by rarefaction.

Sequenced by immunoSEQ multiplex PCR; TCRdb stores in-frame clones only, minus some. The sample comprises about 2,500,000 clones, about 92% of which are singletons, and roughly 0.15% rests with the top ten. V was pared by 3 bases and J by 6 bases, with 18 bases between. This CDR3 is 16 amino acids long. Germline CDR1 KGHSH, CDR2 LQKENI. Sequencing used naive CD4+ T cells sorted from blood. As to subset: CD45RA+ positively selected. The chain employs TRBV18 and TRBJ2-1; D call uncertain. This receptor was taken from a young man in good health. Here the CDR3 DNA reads TGTGCCAGCTCACCTCAATCTGGGGTAGCAGGCAATGAGCAGTTCTTC. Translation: CASSPQSGVAGNEQFF.